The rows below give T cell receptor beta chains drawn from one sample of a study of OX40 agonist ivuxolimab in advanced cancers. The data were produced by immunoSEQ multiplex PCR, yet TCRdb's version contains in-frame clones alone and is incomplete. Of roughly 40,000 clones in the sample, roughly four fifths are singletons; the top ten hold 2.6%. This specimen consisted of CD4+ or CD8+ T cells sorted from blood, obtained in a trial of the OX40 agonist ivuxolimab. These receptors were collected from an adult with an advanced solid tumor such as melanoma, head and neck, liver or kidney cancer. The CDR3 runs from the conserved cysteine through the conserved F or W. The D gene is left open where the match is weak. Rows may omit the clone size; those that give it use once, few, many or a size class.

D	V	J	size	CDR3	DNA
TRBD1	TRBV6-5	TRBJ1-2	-	CASRRDSYGYTF	TGTGCCAGCAGAAGGGACAGCTATGGCTACACCTTC
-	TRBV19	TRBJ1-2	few	CASSIWGTPNYGYTF	TGTGCCAGTAGTATATGGGGTACGCCTAACTATGGCTACACCTTC
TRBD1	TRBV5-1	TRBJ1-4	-	CASSPGQINEKLFF	TGCGCCAGCAGCCCGGGACAGATTAATGAAAAACTGTTTTTT
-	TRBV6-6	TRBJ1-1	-	CASSRPRGTEAFF	TGTGCCAGCAGCAGACCCAGGGGCACTGAAGCTTTCTTT
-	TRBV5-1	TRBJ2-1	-	CASSFGASSSYNEQFF	TGCGCCAGCAGCTTTGGGGCCTCGAGCTCCTACAATGAGCAGTTCTTC
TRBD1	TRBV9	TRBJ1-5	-	CASSAGQGVYSNQPQHF	TGTGCCAGCAGCGCGGGACAGGGGGTTTATAGCAATCAGCCCCAGCATTTT
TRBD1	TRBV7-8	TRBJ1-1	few	CASSLGQGFTEAFF	TGTGCCAGCAGCTTGGGACAGGGGTTTACTGAAGCTTTCTTT
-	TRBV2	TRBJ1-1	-	CASSAGVVNTEAFF	TGTGCCAGCAGTGCGGGGGTTGTGAACACTGAAGCTTTCTTT
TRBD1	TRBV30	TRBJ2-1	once	CAWSSPGTVTNEQFF	TGTGCCTGGAGTTCTCCCGGGACAGTCACCAATGAGCAGTTCTTC
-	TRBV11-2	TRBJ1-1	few	CASSPGDHTEAFF	TGTGCCAGCAGTCCAGGGGATCACACTGAAGCTTTCTTT
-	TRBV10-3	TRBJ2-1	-	CAISETQILEQFF	TGTGCCATCAGTGAGACCCAAATCCTTGAGCAGTTCTTC
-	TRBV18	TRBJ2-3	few	CASSPRTDTQYF	TGTGCCAGCTCACCACGGACAGATACGCAGTATTTT
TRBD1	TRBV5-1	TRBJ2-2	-	CASSPGQGAGELFF	TGCGCCAGCAGCCCGGGACAGGGGGCCGGGGAGCTGTTTTTT
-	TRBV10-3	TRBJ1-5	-	CAINPDSNQPQHF	TGTGCCATCAACCCTGATAGCAATCAGCCCCAGCATTTT
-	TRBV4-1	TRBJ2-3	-	CASRDRDFDTQYF	TGCGCCAGCAGGGACCGGGACTTCGATACGCAGTATTTT
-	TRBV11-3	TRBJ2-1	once	CASRVTSAAVRQFF	TGTGCCAGCAGAGTCACTTCGGCAGCGGTAAGGCAGTTCTTC
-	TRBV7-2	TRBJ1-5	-	CASSFRLDQPQHF	TGTGCCAGCAGCTTCAGGTTAGATCAGCCCCAGCATTTT
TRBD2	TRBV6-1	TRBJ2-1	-	CASSDGLAGNNEQFF	TGTGCCAGCAGTGACGGTCTAGCGGGGAACAATGAGCAGTTCTTC
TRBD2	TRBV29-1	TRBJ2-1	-	CSAAGGGSGRVYNEQFF	TGCAGCGCCGCTGGAGGGGGTAGCGGGAGAGTATACAATGAGCAGTTCTTC
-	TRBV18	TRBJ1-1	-	CASSPRALLNTEAFF	TGTGCCAGCTCACCGCGGGCCTTACTGAACACTGAAGCTTTCTTT
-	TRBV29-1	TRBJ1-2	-	CSGGDYGYTF	TGCAGCGGAGGTGACTATGGCTACACCTTC
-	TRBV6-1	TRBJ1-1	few	CASSEQGSTEAFF	TGTGCCAGCAGTGAACAGGGGAGCACTGAAGCTTTCTTT
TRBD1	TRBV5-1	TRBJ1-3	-	CASSLGEDRGPPIYF	TGCGCCAGCAGCTTGGGAGAAGACAGGGGGCCCCCCATATATTTT
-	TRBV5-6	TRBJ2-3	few	CASSPGSSDTQYF	TGTGCCAGCAGCCCTGGGTCCTCAGATACGCAGTATTTT
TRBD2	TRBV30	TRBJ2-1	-	CAWSFAGGRVDEQFF	TGTGCCTGGAGTTTTGCGGGAGGCCGAGTGGATGAGCAGTTCTTC
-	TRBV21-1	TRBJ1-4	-	CASSKGTVNEKLFF	TGTGCCAGCAGCAAAGGAACAGTTAATGAAAAACTGTTTTTT
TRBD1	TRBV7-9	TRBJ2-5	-	CASSPNAGGETQYF	TGTGCCAGCAGCCCAAACGCAGGGGGAGAGACCCAGTACTTC
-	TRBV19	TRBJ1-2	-	CASSIRGIDYGYTF	TGTGCCAGTAGTATTAGGGGGATCGACTATGGCTACACCTTC
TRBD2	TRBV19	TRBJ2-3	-	CASRPWTSGRASTDTQYF	TGTGCCAGTCGTCCCTGGACTAGCGGGAGGGCCAGCACAGATACGCAGTATTTT
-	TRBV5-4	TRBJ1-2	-	CASSLRDNYGYTF	TGTGCCAGCAGCTTGAGGGATAACTATGGCTACACCTTC
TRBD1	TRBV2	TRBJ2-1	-	CASRKTGNSYNEQFF	TGTGCCAGCAGGAAGACAGGGAATTCCTACAATGAGCAGTTCTTC
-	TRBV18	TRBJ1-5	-	CASSSGQFQPQHF	TGTGCCAGCTCTTCAGGACAGTTCCAGCCCCAGCATTTT
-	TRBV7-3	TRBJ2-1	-	CASSSIPSPVSTKAEQFF	TGTGCCAGCAGCTCAATCCCCTCACCCGTCTCGACTAAGGCTGAGCAGTTCTTC